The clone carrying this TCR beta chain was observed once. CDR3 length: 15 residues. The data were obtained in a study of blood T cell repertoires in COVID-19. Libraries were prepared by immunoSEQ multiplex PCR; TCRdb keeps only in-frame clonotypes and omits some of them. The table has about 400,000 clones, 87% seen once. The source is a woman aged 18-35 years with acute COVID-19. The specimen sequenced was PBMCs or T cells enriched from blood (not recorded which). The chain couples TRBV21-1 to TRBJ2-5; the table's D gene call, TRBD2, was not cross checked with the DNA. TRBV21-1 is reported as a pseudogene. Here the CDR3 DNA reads TGTGCCAGCACCGTTACTAGCGGGATGAACGGGACCCAGTACTTC. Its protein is CASTVTSGMNGTQYF.